The 14 T cell receptor beta chains reported below all come from one sample, sequenced in a study of neurological immune-mediated disorders (dated by TCRdb to about 2019). Receptor amplification or capture employed 5' RACE. TCRdb names Illumina HiSeq 2500 as the instrument used. TCRdb itself trimmed the public reads at Q25 with fastp, ran MiXCR and retained productive beta chains. CDR3 protein duplicates are merged, each entry listing the most common genes and DNA. Within this sample are about 55,000 distinct CDR3 sequences, with 3.8% of them counted one time only. The biggest ten clones account for approximately 5.9% of the sample. Sample: PBMCs. The receptor set was obtained from a man in his 60s with multiple sclerosis.

V and J are TRBV5-1 and TRBJ1-1; D is perhaps TRBD1 (5 bases). V was cut by 4 bases and J by 5 bases, with 18 bases left in between. The CDR3 is 15 residues long. Germline CDR1 SGHRS, CDR2 YFSETQ. The CDR3 sequence: CASSPGGIIPTEAFF. The CDR3 coding sequence is TGCGCCAGCAGCCCCGGGGGGATCATACCAACTGAAGCTTTCTTT.

Many counts were recorded for this clonotype. This chain connects TRBV15 to TRBJ1-4; D is undetermined. This CDR3 contains 13 residues. Germline CDR1 and CDR2: LNHNV and YYDKDF (reference sequence). V lost 8 bases and J lost 4, with 11 bases in between. CDR3: CATRGRGNEKLFF. In nucleotides, the CDR3 is TGTGCCACCCGAGGGCGAGGTAATGAAAAACTGTTTTTT.

This clonotype was counted a few times. The rearrangement joins TRBV5-1 to TRBJ2-7; D is perhaps TRBD2 (6 bases). The CDR3 spans 13 residues. Germline CDR1 SGHRS, CDR2 YFSETQ. V shed 1 base and J shed 4 bases, with 9 bases lying between them. The CDR3 DNA reads as TGCGCCAGCAGCTTGACGGGGGTTTACGAGCAGTACTTC. Translating gives CASSLTGVYEQYF. The whole variable domain, filled in from reference TRBV5-1 and TRBJ2-7, reads KAGVTQTPRYLIKTRGQQVTLSCSPISGHRSVSWYQQTPGQGLQFLFEYFSETQRNKGNFPGRFSGRQFSNSRSEMNVSTLELGDSALYLCASSLTGVYEQYFGPGTRLTVT.

In its sample, this clonotype was seen many times. This rearrangement joins TRBV28 to TRBJ1-5, with no clear D. V was cut by 6 bases and J by 6 bases, with 9 bases left in between. CDR1 and CDR2 from the germline V gene are MDHEN and SYDVKM. The CDR3 sequence is 12 residues long. The CDR3 nucleotides read TGTGCCAGCAGACCTGGAGGTCAGCCCCAGCATTTT. Translated: CASRPGGQPQHF.

This clonotype has a count of ten or more. This chain joins TRBV27 and TRBJ2-1; D is perhaps TRBD2 (6 bases). CDR3 length: 13 residues. Trimming took 4 bases from V and 8 from J, leaving 12 bases between them. The germline gives CDR1 MNHEY, CDR2 SMNVEV (reference sequence). The CDR3 sequence: CASSWASDDEQFF. CDR3 DNA: TGTGCCAGCAGTTGGGCTAGCGACGATGAGCAGTTCTTC.

Many counts were recorded for this clonotype. This chain joins TRBV10-3 and TRBJ2-7; no definite D call. V dropped 7 bases and J dropped 7 bases, with 11 bases sitting between them. Germline-derived CDR1 and CDR2 are ENHRY and SYGVKD. The CDR3 is 11 amino acids. The CDR3 DNA sequence: TGTGCCATCACGACCGGGTTTGAGCAGTACTTC. It specifies CAITTGFEQYF.

This clonotype counts as medium-sized. The chain recombines TRBV10-3 with TRBJ2-2; TRBD1 agrees at 8 bases. The CDR3 sequence is 15 residues long. The V gene's germline CDR1 is ENHRY and CDR2 SYGVKD. J gave up 2 bases and V 6 bases, and 5 bases lay outside the gene matches. The CDR3 coding sequence is TGTGCCATCAGCAACAGGGGGATTAACACCGGGGAGCTGTTTTTT. Translation gives CAISNRGINTGELFF.

This clonotype occurred many times. This chain links TRBV5-1 with TRBJ1-1; D not resolved. CDR3 length: 16 residues. The V end was cut by 1 base, the J end by 1 base, with 14 bases between. Germline assignment: CDR1 SGHRS and CDR2 YFSETQ. The CDR3 sequence is CASSLSYGVGNTEAFF. In nucleotides, the CDR3 is TGCGCCAGCAGCTTGTCATACGGGGTTGGGAACACTGAAGCTTTCTTT.

This chain's CDR3 is CGCGRDYGYTF. The CDR3 nucleotides are TGCGGGTGCGGGAGGGACTATGGCTACACCTTC. The chain recombines TRBV20-1 with TRBJ1-2; D is uncertain. The germline V gene has CDR1 DFQATT and CDR2 SNEGSKA (reference sequence). This CDR3 spans 11 amino acids.

This clonotype was detected many times. The chain uses TRBV3-1 and TRBJ1-6; no clear D gene. The CDR3 sequence is 13 residues long. CDR1 LGHDT and CDR2 YNNKEL come from the germline V gene (reference sequence). Deletions cut 0 bases from V and 11 bases from J, with 8 bases between. CDR3 protein: CASSQDLGAPLHF. The CDR3 DNA reads as TGTGCCAGCAGCCAAGACCTAGGAGCACCCCTCCACTTT.

Ten or more counts support this clonotype. V gene TRBV28 combines with J gene TRBJ2-2; D may be TRBD2 (7 bases). Between the trimmed V and J ends, which lost 5 bases and 4 bases, there was a span of 11 bases. The CDR3 runs 14 residues. The V gene's germline CDR1 is MDHEN and CDR2 SYDVKM. The CDR3 protein is CASSRGAGTGELFF. The CDR3 DNA reads as TGTGCCAGCAGTCGGGGGGCCGGCACCGGGGAGCTGTTTTTT.

This clonotype has at least ten counts. The chain joins TRBV18 to TRBJ2-2; the D is unclear. The ends were cut back, 3 bases at V and 1 base at J, with 6 bases in the middle. Germline CDR1 and CDR2: KGHSH and LQKENI. The CDR3 sequence is 14 residues long. This CDR3 is CASSPRQNTGELFF. The CDR3 coding sequence is TGTGCCAGCTCACCCCGACAGAACACCGGGGAGCTGTTTTTT.

This clonotype appeared many times. V is TRBV7-3 and J is TRBJ1-2; D remains unclear. This CDR3 has 13 amino acids. The germline V gene encodes CDR1 SGHTA and CDR2 FQGTGA. V lost 5 bases and J lost 4, with 11 bases in between. The CDR3 sequence: CASSLDGVYGYTF. The CDR3 DNA follows: TGTGCCAGCAGCCTGGACGGCGTCTATGGCTACACCTTC. The variable domain in full, with the rest retrieved from reference TRBV7-3 and TRBJ1-2, is GAGVSQTPSNKVTEKGKYVELRCDPISGHTALYWYRQSLGQGPEFLIYFQGTGAADDSGLPNDRFFAVRPEGSVSTLKIQRTERGDSAVYLCASSLDGVYGYTFGSGTRLTVV.

In this sample, this clonotype turned up many times. This chain uses TRBV20-1 with TRBJ1-6, with 9 bases lining up with TRBD1. This CDR3 has 14 amino acids. V shed 6 bases and J 9 bases; nucleotides not matched to a gene: 9. The V gene's germline CDR1 is DFQATT and CDR2 SNEGSKA (reference sequence). CDR3 region: CSASGRTGVSPLHF. In nucleotides, the CDR3 is TGCAGTGCGAGCGGTCGGACAGGGGTTTCACCCCTCCACTTT.